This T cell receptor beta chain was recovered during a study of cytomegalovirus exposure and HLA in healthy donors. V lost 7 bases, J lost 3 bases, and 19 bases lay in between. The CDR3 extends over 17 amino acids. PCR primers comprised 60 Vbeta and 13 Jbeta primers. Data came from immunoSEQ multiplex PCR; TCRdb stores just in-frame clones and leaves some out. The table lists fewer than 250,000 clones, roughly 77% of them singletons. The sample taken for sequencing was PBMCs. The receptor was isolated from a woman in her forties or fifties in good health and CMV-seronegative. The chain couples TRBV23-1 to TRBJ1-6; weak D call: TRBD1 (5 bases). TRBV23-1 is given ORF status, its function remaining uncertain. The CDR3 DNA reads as TGCGCCAGCAACGGACACGTGAGTTTCCACTATAATTCACCCCTCCACTTT. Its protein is CASNGHVSFHYNSPLHF.